The 20 T cell receptor beta chains given below trace back to one sample, sequenced in a study of cytomegalovirus exposure and HLA in healthy donors. The study ran its PCR with 60 Vbeta and 13 Jbeta primers. Clones were read by immunoSEQ multiplex PCR, and TCRdb kept only the in-frame ones, dropping some. The sample includes about 150,000 clones, around 79% seen only once; the top ten take roughly 7.7%. The sample comprised PBMCs. Source of these receptors: a man aged 25-45 years in good health and CMV-seropositive.

The V gene is TRBV4-2, the J gene TRBJ1-3; D gene ambiguous. The CDR3 length is 16 residues. CDR1 and CDR2 (germline): LGHNA, YNFKEQ. Deletions cut 4 bases from V and 2 bases from J, with 15 bases between. This chain's CDR3 is CASSPSQKTTGNTIYF. The CDR3 DNA follows: TGTGCCAGCAGCCCGTCACAGAAAACAACTGGAAACACCATATATTTT.

The chain carries TRBV27 and TRBJ2-3, with 11 bases that match TRBD2. After removal of 6 bases from V and 5 bases from J, the junction contained 4 bases not matched to a gene. This CDR3 spans 14 amino acids. Germline V CDR1 and CDR2: MNHEY, SMNVEV (reference sequence). The CDR3 DNA follows: TGTGCCAGCAGACTAGCGGGAGAAGTAGATACGCAGTATTTT. The encoded protein is CASRLAGEVDTQYF.

The chain joins TRBV5-4 to TRBJ2-5; 7 bases agree with TRBD1. Trimming cost V 4 bases and J 5 bases; bases outside gene matches: 8. The CDR3 spans 14 residues. Per the germline V gene, CDR1 is SGHNT and CDR2 is YYREEE (reference sequence). The CDR3 loop is CASSLLDRVETQYF. The DNA for the CDR3 is TGTGCCAGCAGCCTTCTCGACAGGGTGGAGACCCAGTACTTC.

The V gene is TRBV5-6, the J gene TRBJ1-1; possibly TRBD1 for D (5 bases). The CDR3 contains 14 residues. CDR1 is SGHDT, CDR2 YYEEEE, per germline. V lost 2 bases and J lost 0, with 8 bases in between. DNA for the CDR3: TGTGCCAGCAGCTTAGGGACTGTGAACACTGAAGCTTTCTTT. As protein: CASSLGTVNTEAFF. The entire variable domain, with the rest obtained from reference TRBV5-6 and TRBJ1-1, is as follows: DAGVTQSPTHLIKTRGQQVTLRCSPKSGHDTVSWYQQALGQGPQFIFQYYEEEERQRGNFPDRFSGHQFPNYSSELNVNALLLGDSALYLCASSLGTVNTEAFFGQGTRLTVV.

The rearrangement uses TRBV28 and TRBJ1-1, with 7 bases identical to TRBD1. The germline CDR1 and CDR2 sequences are MDHEN and SYDVKM. The V segment lost 2 bases and the J segment 1 base; nucleotides outside the gene matches: 16. This CDR3 contains 19 residues. Here the CDR3 reads CASSLVPTFPGGRNTEAFF. CDR3 bases: TGTGCCAGCAGTTTAGTCCCAACGTTTCCAGGGGGAAGGAACACTGAAGCTTTCTTT.

The CDR3 nucleotides are TGTGCCAGCAGCAGGGGCAGGGGAAACGAGCAGTACTTC. It specifies CASSRGRGNEQYF. This rearrangement joins TRBV7-2 to TRBJ2-5, with a weak D call TRBD1 (6 bases). The DNA matches TRBJ2-7 better at its end, which makes the J call doubtful. The CDR3 consists of 13 residues. Germline values: CDR1 SGHTA, CDR2 FQGNSA.

The chain recombines TRBV30 with TRBJ2-5; 10 nucleotides agree with TRBD2. CDR1 and CDR2 (germline): GTSNPN, SVGIG (reference sequence). The J segment lost 5 bases and the V segment lost 1 base, leaving 7 bases of the junction unmatched. The CDR3 covers 15 residues. The CDR3 region has the DNA TGTGCCTGGAGTGAACTAGCGGGGCCCCCCGAGACCCAGTACTTC. Translated: CAWSELAGPPETQYF.

This clone was picked up a small number of times. This chain uses TRBV4-1 with TRBJ1-5; 8 nucleotides agree with TRBD1. With 2 bases clipped from V and 2 bases from J, the junction kept 8 bases outside the gene matches. The CDR3 loop spans 17 amino acids. Per germline, CDR1 MGHRA and CDR2 YSYEKL. This chain's CDR3 is CASSQSTGVRGNQPQHF. CDR3 nucleotides: TGCGCCAGCAGCCAATCGACAGGGGTTAGAGGCAATCAGCCCCAGCATTTT.

The V call is TRBV6-1, the J call TRBJ1-5; tentative D call: TRBD1 (6 bases). This CDR3 spans 17 amino acids. V was clipped by 2 bases and J by 0 bases, with 14 bases between them. The V gene's germline CDR1 is MNHNS and CDR2 SASEGT. For the CDR3, the DNA is TGTGCCAGCAGTGAACTCCGACAGGTCTATAGCAATCAGCCCCAGCATTTT. Its protein product is CASSELRQVYSNQPQHF.

This clone was seen just once. The J gene is TRBJ2-3, the V gene TRBV11-1; D may be TRBD1 (5 bases). Germline CDR1 reads SGHAT; CDR2 reads FQDESV (reference sequence). V was pared by 1 base and J by 3 bases, with 5 bases between. The CDR3 has 13 amino acids. The CDR3 DNA is TGTGCCAGCAGCTTAGAGGGGACAGATACGCAGTATTTT. Its protein product is CASSLEGTDTQYF. Based on the CDR3 plus reference TRBV11-1 and TRBJ2-3, the full variable domain is EAEVAQSPRYKITEKSQAVAFWCDPISGHATLYWYRQILGQGPELLVQFQDESVVDDSQLPKDRFSAERLKGVDSTLKIQPAELGDSAMYLCASSLEGTDTQYFGPGTRLTVL.

The chain is built from TRBV27 and TRBJ2-1; D remains ambiguous. The germline V and J ends were trimmed by 5 bases and 13 bases, with 18 bases remaining between them. Germline CDR1 MNHEY, CDR2 SMNVEV (reference sequence). The CDR3 is 13 residues long. The CDR3 is CASSPISAPLQFF. The CDR3 coding sequence is TGTGCCAGCAGTCCAATATCCGCCCCCCTACAGTTCTTC.

About this clone itself: Sequence at one end of the junction differs from germline and may be a read error. The J gene is TRBJ2-5, the V gene TRBV2; TRBD2 aligns across 7 bases. Germline V CDR1 and CDR2: SNHLY, FYNNEI. The CDR3 is made up of 13 amino acids. Here the CDR3 reads CASGVTGEWGGDF. Here the CDR3 DNA reads TGTGCCAGCGGTGTAACGGGGGAATGGGGGGGGGACTTC.

This sequence joins TRBV9 and TRBJ2-5, with 10 bases lining up with TRBD2. The CDR3 loop spans 17 amino acids. V was clipped by 3 bases and J by 5 bases; unmatched bases: 13. Germline CDR1 and CDR2: SGDLS and YYNGEE. The CDR3 DNA reads TGTGCCAGCAGCGCCGGGGGTAGCGGGGGGCCAGAGGAGACCCAGTACTTC. The encoded protein is CASSAGGSGGPEETQYF.

J is TRBJ1-5 and V is TRBV4-1, with D tentatively TRBD1 (5 bases). This CDR3 spans 15 amino acids. Trimming cost V 0 bases and J 5 bases, with 11 bases left between them. Germline V gene data show CDR1 as MGHRA and CDR2 as YSYEKL. The CDR3 protein is CASSQDWQGDQPQHF. The CDR3 coding sequence is TGCGCCAGCAGCCAAGATTGGCAGGGTGATCAGCCCCAGCATTTT.

This chain connects TRBV19 to TRBJ1-1, with 11 positions matching TRBD1. The junction had 8 bases not matched to a gene; V was cut back by 7 bases and J by 4 bases. The germline gives CDR1 LNHDA, CDR2 SQIVND (reference sequence). The CDR3 spans 15 residues. The CDR3, as DNA: TGTGCCAGTACCCCGGACAGGGGGCCTAGCACTGAAGCTTTCTTT. Its translation: CASTPDRGPSTEAFF.

The chain has TRBV6-1 and TRBJ2-7, with 11 bases aligning to TRBD2. V gave up 3 bases and J gave up 6 bases; unmatched junction bases: 7. CDR3 length: 15 amino acids. Germline CDR1 and CDR2: MNHNS and SASEGT. The CDR3 reads CASSDVAGGPSEQYF. The CDR3 DNA follows: TGTGCCAGCAGTGACGTAGCGGGAGGGCCATCCGAGCAGTACTTC.

This sequence joins TRBV9 and TRBJ2-7; D is perhaps TRBD2 (6 bases). CDR3 length: 16 residues. V gave up 1 base and J gave up 5 bases, with 19 bases separating them. Germline values: CDR1 SGDLS, CDR2 YYNGEE. In nucleotides, the CDR3 is TGTGCCAGCAGCGTATCGGGGGAAGGGAGCCCAAACGAGCAGTACTTC. It yields the protein CASSVSGEGSPNEQYF.

V is TRBV2 and J is TRBJ2-5, with 12 bases fitting TRBD1. Looked up from germline, CDR1 is SNHLY and CDR2 is FYNNEI. The CDR3 is 15 residues long. V gave up 5 bases and J gave up 5 bases; unmatched junction bases: 6. CDR3: CASSMGQGARETQYF. In DNA form, the CDR3 reads TGTGCCAGCAGTATGGGACAGGGGGCGCGGGAGACCCAGTACTTC.

CDR3 protein: CASSPLTGDEQYF. CDR3 nucleotide sequence: TGTGCCAGCAGCCCCCTGACAGGGGACGAGCAGTACTTC. This chain links TRBV7-3 with TRBJ2-5, with TRBD1 identical over 8 bases. Judging by the DNA end, TRBJ2-7 fits better; the J call may be wrong. The CDR3 contains 13 residues. The germline CDR1 and CDR2 sequences are SGHTA and FQGTGA.

The chain recombines TRBV27 with TRBJ1-2, with 11 bases identical to TRBD1. J was trimmed by 6 bases and V by 3 bases; bases with no gene match: 3. Germline V gene lookup returns CDR1 MNHEY and CDR2 SMNVEV (reference sequence). This CDR3 is built from 14 residues. The chain's CDR3 is CASSFGQGADGYTF. DNA of the CDR3: TGTGCCAGCAGTTTCGGACAGGGGGCGGATGGCTACACCTTC.